The rows below give T cell receptor beta chains drawn from one sample of a study of human T cells and chemical hapten exposure. TCRdb re-called the RACE reads through MiXCR, storing one row per CDR3 protein. The data contain roughly 130,000 distinct CDR3 sequences, around 8.2% of them singletons. Sequencing was done on a sample of whole blood. These receptor sequences come from a male donor in good health. Some clones in this sample may be carry-over from other donors' samples. The CDR3 runs from the conserved cysteine through the conserved F or W. D genes are given only for firm matches. Part of the rows lack a size; the others show once, few, many or a class for expanded clones.

J gene: TRBJ2-5
V gene: TRBV4-3
D gene: .
clone size: many
CDR3 protein: CASSQRTGLGYQETQYF
CDR3 DNA: TGCGCCAGCAGCCAGAGAACAGGGCTGGGGTACCAAGAGACCCAGTACTTC

J gene: TRBJ2-7
V gene: TRBV29-1
D gene: .
clone size: .
CDR3 protein: CSVVVSNNYEQYF
CDR3 DNA: TGCAGCGTTGTGGTCAGCAACAATTACGAGCAGTACTTC

J gene: TRBJ1-5
V gene: TRBV4-3
D gene: .
clone size: many
CDR3 protein: CASSQDGGINQPQHF
CDR3 DNA: TGCGCCAGCAGCCAAGATGGGGGCATCAATCAGCCCCAGCATTTT

J gene: TRBJ2-1
V gene: TRBV12-3/TRBV12-4
D gene: TRBD2
clone size: .
CDR3 protein: CASSFDSGSTGNEQFF
CDR3 DNA: TGTGCCAGCAGTTTCGACAGCGGGAGCACGGGGAATGAGCAGTTCTTC

J gene: TRBJ2-2
V gene: TRBV29-1
D gene: TRBD1
clone size: many
CDR3 protein: CSVESLGGQGGTGELFF
CDR3 DNA: TGCAGCGTTGAATCCCTCGGGGGACAGGGAGGCACCGGGGAGCTGTTTTTT

J gene: TRBJ1-1
V gene: TRBV5-1
D gene: TRBD1
clone size: many
CDR3 protein: CASSLRQGSEVLGTEAFF
CDR3 DNA: TGCGCCAGCAGCCTACGACAGGGAAGTGAAGTACTGGGCACTGAAGCTTTCTTT

J gene: TRBJ2-2
V gene: TRBV29-1
D gene: .
clone size: many
CDR3 protein: CSVAGFSNTGELFF
CDR3 DNA: TGCAGTGTGGCGGGATTTTCGAACACCGGGGAGCTGTTTTTT

J gene: TRBJ2-7
V gene: TRBV27
D gene: .
clone size: few
CDR3 protein: CASSLSGQSYEQYF
CDR3 DNA: TGTGCCAGCAGTTTATCTGGACAGTCCTACGAGCAGTACTTC

J gene: TRBJ2-7
V gene: TRBV29-1
D gene: TRBD2
clone size: few
CDR3 protein: CSVVGLAGSSYEQYF
CDR3 DNA: TGCAGCGTGGTGGGACTAGCGGGTAGCTCCTACGAGCAGTACTTC

J gene: TRBJ1-2
V gene: TRBV27
D gene: .
clone size: .
CDR3 protein: CASSLSAGAYYGYTF
CDR3 DNA: TGTGCCAGCAGTTTAAGCGCGGGGGCCTACTATGGCTACACCTTC

J gene: TRBJ2-6
V gene: TRBV6-5
D gene: TRBD1
clone size: few
CDR3 protein: CASGLGQPRSGANVLTF
CDR3 DNA: TGTGCCAGCGGATTGGGACAGCCCCGCTCTGGGGCCAACGTCCTGACTTTC

J gene: TRBJ1-6
V gene: TRBV12-3/TRBV12-4
D gene: .
clone size: few
CDR3 protein: CASSSREYGSPLHF
CDR3 DNA: TGTGCCAGCAGTTCCCGGGAGTACGGTTCACCCCTCCACTTT

J gene: TRBJ2-1
V gene: TRBV4-3
D gene: .
clone size: .
CDR3 protein: CASSQDLKANEQFF
CDR3 DNA: TGCGCCAGCAGCCAAGATCTTAAGGCGAATGAGCAGTTCTTC

J gene: TRBJ1-1
V gene: TRBV6-4
D gene: .
clone size: few
CDR3 protein: CASSEQGGTEAFF
CDR3 DNA: TGTGCCAGCAGTGAGCAGGGAGGGACTGAAGCTTTCTTT

J gene: TRBJ1-5
V gene: TRBV6-1
D gene: .
clone size: many
CDR3 protein: CASRESRRSNQPQHF
CDR3 DNA: TGTGCCAGCAGGGAGTCCCGGAGGAGCAATCAGCCCCAGCATTTT

J gene: TRBJ1-3
V gene: TRBV28
D gene: .
clone size: few
CDR3 protein: CASSHGGRGDTIYF
CDR3 DNA: TGTGCCAGCAGCCACGGAGGGCGCGGTGACACCATATATTTT

J gene: TRBJ2-1
V gene: TRBV7-9
D gene: TRBD2
clone size: .
CDR3 protein: CASSPGRGGSYNEQFF
CDR3 DNA: TGTGCCAGCAGCCCGGGGCGGGGGGGCTCCTACAATGAGCAGTTCTTC

J gene: TRBJ1-6
V gene: TRBV6-6
D gene: .
clone size: few
CDR3 protein: CASSPEIHHKEYNSPLHF
CDR3 DNA: TGTGCCAGCAGTCCAGAAATCCACCACAAGGAATATAATTCACCCCTCCACTTT

J gene: TRBJ2-7
V gene: TRBV6-1
D gene: TRBD1
clone size: .
CDR3 protein: CASRTGTGTYEQYF
CDR3 DNA: TGTGCCAGCAGAACCGGGACAGGAACCTACGAGCAGTACTTC

J gene: TRBJ1-6
V gene: TRBV12-3/TRBV12-4
D gene: .
clone size: few
CDR3 protein: CASRTGTGNSPLHF
CDR3 DNA: TGTGCCAGCAGAACCGGGACGGGAAATTCACCCCTCCACTTT

J gene: TRBJ2-3
V gene: TRBV4-2
D gene: .
clone size: many
CDR3 protein: CASSQESAASTDTQYF
CDR3 DNA: TGTGCCAGCAGCCAAGAATCGGCAGCTAGCACAGATACGCAGTATTTT

J gene: TRBJ2-7
V gene: TRBV4-2
D gene: .
clone size: many
CDR3 protein: CASSQGDVTYEQYF
CDR3 DNA: TGTGCCAGCAGCCAAGGGGACGTGACCTACGAGCAGTACTTC

J gene: TRBJ1-1
V gene: TRBV21-1
D gene: .
clone size: few
CDR3 protein: CASSKDRGKTEAFF
CDR3 DNA: TGTGCCAGCAGCAAAGATCGGGGGAAGACTGAAGCTTTCTTT

J gene: TRBJ1-3
V gene: TRBV11-2
D gene: .
clone size: few
CDR3 protein: CASSLDTGGRNTIYF
CDR3 DNA: TGTGCCAGCAGCTTAGATACTGGGGGAAGAAACACCATATATTTT

J gene: TRBJ2-7
V gene: TRBV5-1
D gene: .
clone size: few
CDR3 protein: CASSPGGHEQYF
CDR3 DNA: TGCGCCAGCTCCCCCGGGGGGCACGAGCAGTACTTC

J gene: TRBJ1-2
V gene: TRBV2
D gene: .
clone size: many
CDR3 protein: CASSDPSYGYTF
CDR3 DNA: TGTGCCAGCAGTGATCCCAGCTATGGCTACACCTTC

J gene: TRBJ1-1
V gene: TRBV6-2/TRBV6-3
D gene: .
clone size: .
CDR3 protein: CASSYSRGLNTEAFF
CDR3 DNA: TGTGCCAGCAGTTACTCGAGGGGTTTGAACACTGAAGCTTTCTTT

J gene: TRBJ1-1
V gene: TRBV29-1
D gene: TRBD1
clone size: many
CDR3 protein: CSAQTGDTEAFF
CDR3 DNA: TGCAGCGCTCAGACAGGGGACACTGAAGCTTTCTTT

J gene: TRBJ1-3
V gene: TRBV20-1
D gene: .
clone size: many
CDR3 protein: CSARVPGRIGNTIYF
CDR3 DNA: TGCAGTGCTAGGGTACCGGGACGGATTGGAAACACCATATATTTT

J gene: TRBJ1-3
V gene: TRBV7-2
D gene: .
clone size: many
CDR3 protein: CASSLIGGLVVGNTIYF
CDR3 DNA: TGTGCCAGCAGCTTAATCGGTGGTTTAGTCGTCGGAAACACCATATATTTT

J gene: TRBJ2-1
V gene: TRBV7-8
D gene: .
clone size: few
CDR3 protein: CASSLGLADNEQFF
CDR3 DNA: TGTGCCAGCAGCTTAGGTCTAGCCGACAATGAGCAGTTCTTC

J gene: TRBJ2-3
V gene: TRBV29-1
D gene: .
clone size: few
CDR3 protein: CSVEDLEGPTDTQYF
CDR3 DNA: TGCAGCGTTGAAGATCTGGAGGGGCCCACAGATACGCAGTATTTT

J gene: TRBJ2-7
V gene: TRBV7-9
D gene: TRBD2
clone size: .
CDR3 protein: CASSSTRGGAYEQYF
CDR3 DNA: TGTGCCAGCAGCTCGACACGGGGGGGAGCCTACGAGCAGTACTTC

J gene: TRBJ2-1
V gene: TRBV12-3/TRBV12-4
D gene: TRBD1
clone size: few
CDR3 protein: CASSTGTGIYNEQFF
CDR3 DNA: TGTGCCAGCAGTACCGGGACAGGGATCTACAATGAGCAGTTCTTC

J gene: TRBJ2-2
V gene: TRBV7-8
D gene: .
clone size: few
CDR3 protein: CASSEGSGELFF
CDR3 DNA: TGTGCCAGCAGCGAGGGGTCCGGGGAGCTGTTTTTT

J gene: TRBJ2-7
V gene: TRBV3-1
D gene: TRBD2
clone size: few
CDR3 protein: CASSRRPGTSGQYEQYF
CDR3 DNA: TGTGCCAGCAGCCGGCGTCCCGGGACTAGCGGACAGTACGAGCAGTACTTC

J gene: TRBJ2-7
V gene: TRBV7-8
D gene: TRBD1
clone size: many
CDR3 protein: CASSLIRDSGSSAYEQYF
CDR3 DNA: TGTGCCAGCAGCCTGATCCGGGACAGCGGATCTTCCGCCTACGAGCAGTACTTC

J gene: TRBJ2-3
V gene: TRBV5-1
D gene: TRBD2
clone size: few
CDR3 protein: CASSLGTSGDTDTQYF
CDR3 DNA: TGCGCCAGCAGCCTGGGGACTAGCGGTGACACAGATACGCAGTATTTT

J gene: TRBJ1-2
V gene: TRBV20-1
D gene: TRBD1
clone size: many
CDR3 protein: CSATQTGTGSNYGYTF
CDR3 DNA: TGCAGTGCTACCCAAACCGGGACAGGGTCTAACTATGGCTACACCTTC

J gene: TRBJ2-3
V gene: TRBV6-2/TRBV6-3
D gene: .
clone size: .
CDR3 protein: CASSYSTAGLSSTDTQYF
CDR3 DNA: TGTGCCAGCAGTTACTCGACCGCCGGACTGAGTAGCACAGATACGCAGTATTTT

J gene: TRBJ2-7
V gene: TRBV7-2
D gene: .
clone size: many
CDR3 protein: CASRSRGRYEQYF
CDR3 DNA: TGTGCCAGCAGGTCTAGGGGTCGCTACGAGCAGTACTTC

J gene: TRBJ2-1
V gene: TRBV20-1
D gene: TRBD1
clone size: .
CDR3 protein: CSGDSFPYNEQFF
CDR3 DNA: TGCAGTGGGGACAGTTTTCCCTACAATGAGCAGTTCTTC

J gene: TRBJ2-2
V gene: TRBV29-1
D gene: .
clone size: .
CDR3 protein: CSVETGTPGELFF
CDR3 DNA: TGCAGCGTTGAAACAGGCACACCCGGGGAGCTGTTTTTT

J gene: TRBJ2-1
V gene: TRBV18
D gene: .
clone size: .
CDR3 protein: CASSPALSSYNEQFF
CDR3 DNA: TGTGCCAGCTCACCCGCGTTGAGCTCCTACAATGAGCAGTTCTTC

J gene: TRBJ1-6
V gene: TRBV6-1
D gene: .
clone size: few
CDR3 protein: CASSERSNVYGSPLHF
CDR3 DNA: TGTGCCAGCAGTGAAAGGTCGAATGTTTACGGTTCACCCCTCCACTTT

J gene: TRBJ2-5
V gene: TRBV3-1
D gene: TRBD2
clone size: .
CDR3 protein: CASSSSGGYRETQYF
CDR3 DNA: TGTGCCAGCAGCTCTAGCGGGGGGTATCGAGAGACCCAGTACTTC

J gene: TRBJ2-3
V gene: TRBV15
D gene: .
clone size: few
CDR3 protein: CATSRDLLDYASTDTQYF
CDR3 DNA: TGTGCCACCAGCAGAGATTTGCTCGACTATGCTAGCACAGATACGCAGTATTTT

J gene: TRBJ2-7
V gene: TRBV29-1
D gene: .
clone size: many
CDR3 protein: CSVEMQDYEQYF
CDR3 DNA: TGCAGCGTTGAGATGCAAGACTACGAGCAGTACTTC

J gene: TRBJ1-1
V gene: TRBV5-1
D gene: .
clone size: .
CDR3 protein: CASSFLGGKNTEAFF
CDR3 DNA: TGCGCCAGCAGCTTCCTGGGGGGGAAGAACACTGAAGCTTTCTTT

J gene: TRBJ2-1
V gene: TRBV4-3
D gene: TRBD2
clone size: .
CDR3 protein: CASSQDLSGEYNEQFF
CDR3 DNA: TGCGCCAGCAGCCAAGATCTAAGCGGGGAGTACAATGAGCAGTTCTTC

J gene: TRBJ1-1
V gene: TRBV5-1
D gene: TRBD1
clone size: few
CDR3 protein: CASSSTGGHAGTEAFF
CDR3 DNA: TGCGCCAGCAGCTCGACAGGGGGCCATGCTGGCACTGAAGCTTTCTTT

J gene: TRBJ1-1
V gene: TRBV10-3
D gene: .
clone size: many
CDR3 protein: CAIRTGISMNTEAFF
CDR3 DNA: TGTGCCATCAGAACAGGGATTTCGATGAACACTGAAGCTTTCTTT

J gene: TRBJ2-1
V gene: TRBV2
D gene: .
clone size: few
CDR3 protein: CAKGTGRDEQFF
CDR3 DNA: TGTGCCAAAGGAACAGGGAGGGATGAGCAGTTCTTC

J gene: TRBJ2-3
V gene: TRBV7-9
D gene: .
clone size: many
CDR3 protein: CASSSEAAYTQYF
CDR3 DNA: TGTGCCAGCAGCTCGGAGGCTGCGTATACGCAGTATTTT

J gene: TRBJ2-2
V gene: TRBV6-2/TRBV6-3
D gene: .
clone size: few
CDR3 protein: CASSPWGGRTGELFF
CDR3 DNA: TGTGCCAGCAGCCCATGGGGGGGCCGCACCGGGGAGCTGTTTTTT

J gene: TRBJ1-1
V gene: TRBV27
D gene: .
clone size: many
CDR3 protein: CASSPAGENTEAFF
CDR3 DNA: TGTGCCAGCAGTCCCGCGGGAGAGAACACTGAAGCTTTCTTT

J gene: TRBJ2-3
V gene: TRBV7-9
D gene: .
clone size: .
CDR3 protein: CASSQISIRGPTDTQYF
CDR3 DNA: TGTGCCAGCAGCCAAATTAGTATTCGAGGGCCCACAGATACGCAGTATTTT